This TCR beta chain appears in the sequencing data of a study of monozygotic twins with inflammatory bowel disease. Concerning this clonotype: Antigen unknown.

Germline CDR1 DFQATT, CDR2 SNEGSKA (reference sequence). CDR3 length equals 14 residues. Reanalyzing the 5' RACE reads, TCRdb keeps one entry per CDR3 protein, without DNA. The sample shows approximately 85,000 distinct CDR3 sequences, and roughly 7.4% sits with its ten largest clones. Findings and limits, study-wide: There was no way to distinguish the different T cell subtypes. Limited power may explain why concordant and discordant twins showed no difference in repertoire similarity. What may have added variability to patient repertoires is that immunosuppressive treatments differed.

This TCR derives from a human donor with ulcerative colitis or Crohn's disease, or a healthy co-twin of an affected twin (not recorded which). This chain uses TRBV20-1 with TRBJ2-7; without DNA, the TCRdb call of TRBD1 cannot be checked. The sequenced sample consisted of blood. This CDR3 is CSASGGVRTYEQYF.